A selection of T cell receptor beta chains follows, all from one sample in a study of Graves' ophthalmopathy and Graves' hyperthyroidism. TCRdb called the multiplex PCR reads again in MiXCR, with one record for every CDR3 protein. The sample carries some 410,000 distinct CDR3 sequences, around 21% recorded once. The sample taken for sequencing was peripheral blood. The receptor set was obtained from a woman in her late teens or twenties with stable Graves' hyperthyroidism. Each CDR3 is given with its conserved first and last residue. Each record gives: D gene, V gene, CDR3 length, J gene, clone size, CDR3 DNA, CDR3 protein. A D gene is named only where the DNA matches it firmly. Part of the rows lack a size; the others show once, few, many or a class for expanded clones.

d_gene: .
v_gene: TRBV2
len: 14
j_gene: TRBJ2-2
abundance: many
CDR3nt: TGTGCCAGCATCCGTTTCTCGGGGACCGGGGAGCTGTTTTTT
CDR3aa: CASIRFSGTGELFF

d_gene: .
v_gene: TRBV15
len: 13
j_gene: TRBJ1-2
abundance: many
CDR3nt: TGTGCCACCAGCAGAGATCATAGGGATGGCTACACCTTC
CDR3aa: CATSRDHRDGYTF

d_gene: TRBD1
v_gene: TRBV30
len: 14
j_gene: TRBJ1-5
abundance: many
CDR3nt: TGTGCCTGGAGTGTGGGGACAGTTAATCAGCCCCAGCATTTT
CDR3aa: CAWSVGTVNQPQHF

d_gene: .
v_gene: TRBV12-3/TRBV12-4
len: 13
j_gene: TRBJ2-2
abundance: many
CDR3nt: TGTGCCAGCAGTTTCGAGGGCGCCGGGGAGCTGTTTTTT
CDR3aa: CASSFEGAGELFF

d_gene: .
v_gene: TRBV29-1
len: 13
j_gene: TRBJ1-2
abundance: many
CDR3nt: TGCAGCGTTCGGGGGGGGGTTTACTATGGCTACACCTTC
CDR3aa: CSVRGGVYYGYTF

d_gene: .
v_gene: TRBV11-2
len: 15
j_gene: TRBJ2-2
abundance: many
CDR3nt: TGTGCCAGCAGCTCGACCAGGGGAAGGGCCGGGGAGCTGTTTTTT
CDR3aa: CASSSTRGRAGELFF

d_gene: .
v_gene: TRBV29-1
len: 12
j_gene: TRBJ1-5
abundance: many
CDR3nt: TGCAGCGTTCGGGATAGCAATCAGCCCCAGCATTTT
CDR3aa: CSVRDSNQPQHF

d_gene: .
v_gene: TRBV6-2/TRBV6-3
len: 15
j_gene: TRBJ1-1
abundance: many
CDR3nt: TGTGCCAGCAGTCTCCCGGGACACATGAACACTGAAGCTTTCTTT
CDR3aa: CASSLPGHMNTEAFF

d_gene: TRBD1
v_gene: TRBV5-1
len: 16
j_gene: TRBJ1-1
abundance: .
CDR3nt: TGCGCCAGCAGCTTGCAGGTACAGGGGACGAACACTGAAGCTTTCTTT
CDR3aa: CASSLQVQGTNTEAFF

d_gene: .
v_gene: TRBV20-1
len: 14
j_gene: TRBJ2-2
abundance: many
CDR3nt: TGCAGTGCTACCCCTGTTACTAGTACCGGGGAGCTGTTTTTT
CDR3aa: CSATPVTSTGELFF

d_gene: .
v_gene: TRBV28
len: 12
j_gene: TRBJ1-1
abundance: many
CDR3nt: TGTGCCAGCAGCCCCCAGATCACTGAAGCTTTCTTT
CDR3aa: CASSPQITEAFF

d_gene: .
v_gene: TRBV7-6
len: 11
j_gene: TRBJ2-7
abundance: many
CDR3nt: TGTGCCAGCAGCCAATCCGCCGAGCAGTACTTC
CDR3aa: CASSQSAEQYF

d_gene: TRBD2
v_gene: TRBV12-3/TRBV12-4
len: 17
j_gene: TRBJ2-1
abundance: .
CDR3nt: TGTGCCAGCAGCCGGCCGACTAGCGGGGGATCCTACAATGAGCAGTTCTTC
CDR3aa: CASSRPTSGGSYNEQFF

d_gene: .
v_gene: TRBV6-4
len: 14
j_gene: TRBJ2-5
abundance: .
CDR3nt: TGTGCCAGCAGCCCCGCCGGGTGGATGGAGACCCAGTACTTC
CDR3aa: CASSPAGWMETQYF

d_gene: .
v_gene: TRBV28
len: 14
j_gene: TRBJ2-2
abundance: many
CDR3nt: TGTGCCAGCAGTTTGACAGCGGACACCGGGGAGCTGTTTTTT
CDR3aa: CASSLTADTGELFF

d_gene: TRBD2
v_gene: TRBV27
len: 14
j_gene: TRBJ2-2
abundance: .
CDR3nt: TGTGCCAGCAGGGCTAGCGGGAGGCCCGGGGAGCTGTTTTTT
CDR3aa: CASRASGRPGELFF

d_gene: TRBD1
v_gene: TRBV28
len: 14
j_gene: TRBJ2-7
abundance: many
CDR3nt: TGTGCCAGTTCAGAAGGGACAGGGGGCTACGAGCAGTACTTC
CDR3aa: CASSEGTGGYEQYF

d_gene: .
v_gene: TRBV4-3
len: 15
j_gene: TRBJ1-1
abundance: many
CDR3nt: TGCGCCAGCAGCCAGGGTGAGTGGAGGAACACTGAAGCTTTCTTT
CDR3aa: CASSQGEWRNTEAFF

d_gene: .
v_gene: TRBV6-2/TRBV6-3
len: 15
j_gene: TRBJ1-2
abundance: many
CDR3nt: TGTGCCAGCAGGGACCCGAGGAAGGAAAGCTATGGCTACACCTTC
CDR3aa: CASRDPRKESYGYTF

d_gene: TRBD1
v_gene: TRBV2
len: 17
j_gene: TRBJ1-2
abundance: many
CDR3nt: TGTGCCAGCAGTCTTGGGACAGGGATCATAGCTAACTATGGCTACACCTTC
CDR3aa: CASSLGTGIIANYGYTF

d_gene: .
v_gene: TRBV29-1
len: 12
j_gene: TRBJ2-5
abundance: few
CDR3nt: TGCAGCGTTTTAGACCTACGGGAGACCCAGTACTTC
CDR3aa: CSVLDLRETQYF

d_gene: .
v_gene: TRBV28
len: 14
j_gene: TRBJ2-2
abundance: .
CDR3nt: TGTGCCAGCAGCACCGGACTGAGAACCGGGGAGCTGTTTTTT
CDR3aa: CASSTGLRTGELFF

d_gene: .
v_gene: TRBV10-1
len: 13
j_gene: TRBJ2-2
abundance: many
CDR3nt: TGCGCCAGCGGCCACATTGACACCGGGGAGCTGTTTTTT
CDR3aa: CASGHIDTGELFF